This TCR beta chain is from a study of cytomegalovirus exposure and HLA in healthy donors. As for the study in general: Findings of an earlier analysis included around 100 million unique TCR beta sequences from roughly 190 million T cells.

The sample holds one count of this clone. The V gene lost 8 bases and the J gene lost 1 base, with 12 bases spanning the gap. The CDR3 loop spans 13 amino acids. CDR1 is MNHEY and CDR2 is SVGAGI in the germline V gene. PCR involved 60 Vbeta and 13 Jbeta primers. Authors' data handling: As a later analysis found, there were tens of millions of unique TCR beta chains, of which about 10 million were shared. Measured with immunoSEQ multiplex PCR; TCRdb has only the in-frame clones, and not every one. V and J calls and clone size are those listed in that table; D and trimming were worked out from the DNA. Among 110,000 or so clones listed, around 80% were seen once.

The source material was PBMCs. This clonotype was obtained from a man between 40 and 49 years old in good health and CMV-seropositive. The chain is built from TRBV6-5 and TRBJ2-7, with D perhaps TRBD1 (6 bases). The DNA for the CDR3 is TGTGCCAGCTTCGGGACAACTTCCTACGAGCAGTACTTC. It yields the protein CASFGTTSYEQYF.